This passage covers 27 T cell receptor beta chains from one sample sequenced in a study of cytomegalovirus exposure and HLA in healthy donors. Primers included in the PCR were 60 Vbeta and 13 Jbeta primers. Measured with immunoSEQ multiplex PCR; TCRdb has only the in-frame clones, and not every one. The sample carries more than 200,000 clones, 82% recorded once. The sample was PBMCs. These receptors all come from a man aged 35-49 years in good health and CMV-seropositive.

The CDR3 protein is CSVETDTQYF. The CDR3 nucleotides read TGCAGCGTCGAGACAGATACGCAGTATTTT. V and J are TRBV29-1 and TRBJ2-3; D call uncertain. The germline gives CDR1 SQVTM, CDR2 ANQGSEA. Trimming removed 6 bases at V and 3 bases at J, with 4 bases between. This CDR3 spans 10 amino acids.

V gene TRBV29-1 combines with J gene TRBJ1-2; D is unresolved. Germline loops: CDR1 SQVTM, CDR2 ANQGSEA. Trimming removed 7 bases from V and 5 bases from J, with 20 bases in between. This CDR3 is 14 amino acids long. In nucleotides, the CDR3 is TGCAGCGCCCGTATACTTACCCAGGCTTATGGCTACACCTTC. Protein: CSARILTQAYGYTF.

The genes are TRBV10-1 and TRBJ2-1; 7 bases are shared with TRBD2. This CDR3 has 17 amino acids. The germline gives CDR1 WNHNN, CDR2 SYGVQD (reference sequence). Unmatched junction bases numbered 8, after V lost 0 bases and J lost 3 bases. The CDR3 loop reads CASSESSPSGVYNEQFF. For the CDR3, the DNA is TGCGCCAGCAGTGAGTCATCACCTAGCGGAGTCTACAATGAGCAGTTCTTC.

The chain combines TRBV30 with TRBJ2-1; 8 nucleotides agree with TRBD1. This CDR3 is built from 16 residues. The V gene end was trimmed by 3 bases and the J gene end by 4 bases; junction bases not matched to a gene: 11. Germline V CDR1 and CDR2: GTSNPN, SVGIG (reference sequence). The CDR3 nucleotides read TGTGCCTGGAGAGGAACTACAGGGGGGAGATACAATGAGCAGTTCTTC. Its translation is CAWRGTTGGRYNEQFF.

This clone has only a few counts. The CDR3 DNA is TGTGCCAGTAGTATAGACAGGGAGGACACTGAAGCTTTCTTT. It yields the protein CASSIDREDTEAFF. The chain links TRBV19 to TRBJ1-1, with D maybe TRBD1 (5 bases). The CDR3 loop spans 14 amino acids. The germline V gene encodes CDR1 LNHDA and CDR2 SQIVND (reference sequence). Trimming took 0 bases from V and 3 from J, leaving 8 bases between them. Supplemented by reference TRBV19 and TRBJ1-1, the full variable domain reads DGGITQSPKYLFRKEGQNVTLSCEQNLNHDAMYWYRQDPGQGLRLIYYSQIVNDFQKGDIAEGYSVSREKKESFPLTVTSAQKNPTAFYLCASSIDREDTEAFFGQGTRLTVV.

This chain links TRBV19 with TRBJ1-1, with D uncertain. The germline V gene has CDR1 LNHDA and CDR2 SQIVND (reference sequence). V lost 7 bases and J lost 6, with 6 bases in between. CDR3 length: 10 amino acids. This CDR3 is CASTGAEAFF. CDR3 coding DNA: TGTGCCAGTACCGGTGCTGAAGCTTTCTTT.

V and J are TRBV19 and TRBJ1-2; no definite D call. The V end lost 4 bases, the J end lost 2 bases, and 11 bases lay between the germline ends. The germline V gene encodes CDR1 LNHDA and CDR2 SQIVND (reference sequence). CDR3 length: 14 amino acids. CDR3 nucleotide sequence: TGTGCCAGTAGTACCAGGCTGACCAACTATGGCTACACCTTC. This encodes CASSTRLTNYGYTF.

The rearrangement links TRBV27 to TRBJ2-2, with TRBD2 matching 9 bases. The V gene's germline CDR1 is MNHEY and CDR2 SMNVEV (reference sequence). This CDR3 spans 13 amino acids. Losses at the gene ends were 3 bases for V and 8 bases for J; bases not matched to a gene: 1. The CDR3 DNA sequence: TGTGCCAGCAGTTTCGGACTAGCGGGGGAGCTGTTTTTT. The encoded protein is CASSFGLAGELFF.

The gene calls are TRBV14 and TRBJ2-7; D gene uncertain. Germline V gene lookup returns CDR1 SGHDN and CDR2 FVKESK. The CDR3 runs 15 residues. The V end lost 0 bases, the J end lost 2 bases, and 11 bases lay between the germline ends. For the CDR3, the DNA is TGTGCCAGCAGCCAAGAAGTTGTGGAGACCTACGAGCAGTACTTC. This encodes CASSQEVVETYEQYF.

V is TRBV27 and J is TRBJ2-7, with D maybe TRBD2 (5 bases). V gave up 4 bases and J gave up 4 bases, with 14 bases separating them. The V gene's germline CDR1 is MNHEY and CDR2 SMNVEV (reference sequence). This CDR3 comprises 14 residues. CDR3: CASSSGLAGYEQYV. CDR3 in DNA: TGTGCCAGCAGTTCGGGCCTCGCGGGTTACGAGCAGTACGTC.

V and J are TRBV7-2 and TRBJ1-2; possible D gene TRBD1, 5 bases. V dropped 3 bases and J dropped 2 bases, with 16 bases sitting between them. This CDR3 contains 16 residues. From germline, CDR1 is SGHTA and CDR2 FQGNSA. The CDR3 region is CASSFLGGEGNYGYTF. CDR3 bases: TGTGCCAGCAGCTTCCTGGGGGGTGAGGGGAACTATGGCTACACCTTC.

The rearrangement uses TRBV29-1 and TRBJ2-3; 10 positions agree with TRBD2. J lost 5 bases, V lost 6 bases, and 14 bases had no gene match. Looked up from germline, CDR1 is SQVTM and CDR2 is ANQGSEA. This CDR3 has 16 residues. CDR3 in amino acids: CSVELRLAGVVDTQYF. DNA of the CDR3: TGCAGCGTGGAGTTGAGGCTAGCGGGAGTCGTAGATACGCAGTATTTT.

The rearrangement joins TRBV25-1 to TRBJ2-7; TRBD2 is a possible D gene (5 bases). The V and J ends lost 8 bases and 4 bases respectively, with 18 bases between them. This CDR3 is built from 14 residues. CDR1 MGHDK and CDR2 SYGVNS come from the germline V gene. The DNA for the CDR3 is TGTGCCAGCCTCGGCAGCGGAGAACTATACGAGCAGTACTTC. Its translation: CASLGSGELYEQYF.

The gene calls are TRBV7-3 and TRBJ2-5, with a tentative D call TRBD1 (6 bases). Trimming cost V 5 bases and J 9 bases, with 16 bases left between them. CDR3 size: 13 residues. CDR1 is SGHTA, CDR2 FQGTGA, per germline. CDR3 loop: CASSQELGQSQYF. The CDR3 nucleotides are TGTGCCAGCAGCCAAGAATTGGGACAATCCCAGTACTTC.

The chain uses TRBV2 and TRBJ2-7, with D maybe TRBD2 (6 bases). This CDR3 comprises 15 residues. Trimming removed 6 bases at V and 2 bases at J, with 17 bases between. Germline CDR1 is SNHLY and CDR2 is FYNNEI. CDR3 sequence (DNA): TGTGCCAGCAGACCCAGACTAGTATGGACCTACGAGCAGTACTTC. Translating it yields CASRPRLVWTYEQYF.

The chain couples TRBV27 to TRBJ1-5; possible D gene TRBD1, 6 bases. V was pared by 3 bases and J by 5 bases, with 11 bases between. Germline V gene sequence: CDR1 MNHEY, CDR2 SMNVEV (reference sequence). The CDR3 has 14 residues. CDR3 DNA sequence: TGTGCCAGCAGTTTGGGGGACACCCATCAGCCCCAGCATTTT. Its protein is CASSLGDTHQPQHF.

The chain carries TRBV19 and TRBJ1-5, with 8 positions matching TRBD1. This CDR3 has 13 amino acids. Looked up from germline, CDR1 is LNHDA and CDR2 is SQIVND (reference sequence). With V trimmed by 10 bases and J by 2 bases, 4 bases remained unmatched. CDR3 DNA sequence: TGTGCCACTACGGACAGGGGCAATCAGCCCCAGCATTTT. This translates into CATTDRGNQPQHF.

The rearrangement joins TRBV6-1 to TRBJ2-7, with D unclear. CDR1 is MNHNS and CDR2 is SASEGT in the germline V gene. This CDR3 contains 13 residues. Trimming left V 7 bases short and J 0 bases short, with 10 bases between. The CDR3 coding sequence is TGTGCCAGCACCCGAGCAGGCTCCTACGAGCAGTACGTC. Encoded protein: CASTRAGSYEQYV.

This clone was recorded only once. The chain combines TRBV4-1 with TRBJ1-1, with D maybe TRBD1 (6 bases). The CDR3 is 14 amino acids. Germline V gene data show CDR1 as MGHRA and CDR2 as YSYEKL. Trimming took off 3 bases at V and 5 bases at J, with 13 bases between the two ends. The CDR3 DNA sequence: TGCGCCAGCAGCCAGGGAGGGGGGATGACTGAAGCTTTCTTT. Protein sequence: CASSQGGGMTEAFF.

The chain uses TRBV10-2 and TRBJ2-7, with D perhaps matching TRBD2 (5 bases). Trimming took off 3 bases at V and 5 bases at J, with 8 bases between the two ends. The germline CDR1 and CDR2 sequences are WSHSY and SAAADI. The CDR3 sequence is 12 residues long. CDR3 residues: CASSDTRDEQYV. DNA of the CDR3: TGCGCCAGCAGTGATACTAGAGACGAGCAGTACGTC.

This chain connects TRBV11-2 to TRBJ2-7; TRBD2 agrees at 9 bases. This CDR3 spans 14 amino acids. The V gene end was trimmed by 1 base and the J gene end by 5 bases; junction bases not matched to a gene: 3. Germline V gene sequence: CDR1 SGHAT, CDR2 FQNNGV. The CDR3: CASSLVGTSHEQYF. The CDR3 DNA reads as TGTGCCAGCAGCTTAGTAGGGACTAGCCACGAGCAGTACTTC.

J is TRBJ2-7 and V is TRBV6-5; 7 positions agree with TRBD1. The CDR3 runs 14 residues. The trim removed 6 bases at V and 0 bases at J, leaving 5 bases unmatched. In germline, CDR1 is MNHEY, CDR2 SVGAGI. CDR3 bases: TGTGCCAGCAGATTGGGACAGTTCTCCTACGAGCAGTACTTC. Its protein product is CASRLGQFSYEQYF.

This clone was observed a few times. This chain's CDR3 is CASSLEGSSGYTDTQYF. The DNA of the CDR3 is TGTGCCAGCAGCTTAGAGGGGTCTAGCGGGTACACAGATACGCAGTATTTT. V usage is TRBV7-9 and J usage is TRBJ2-3, with TRBD2 matching 8 bases. The CDR3 has 17 amino acids. The junction had 8 bases not matched to a gene; V was cut back by 1 base and J by 2 bases. CDR1 is SEHNR, CDR2 FQNEAQ, per germline (reference sequence).

This clone occurred a few times. The V and J genes are TRBV6-1 and TRBJ2-7, with a possible D match to TRBD1 (5 bases). CDR1 is MNHNS, CDR2 SASEGT, per germline. The CDR3 is made up of 14 amino acids. The V gene lost 1 base and the J gene lost 2 bases, with 9 bases spanning the gap. CDR3 DNA sequence: TGTGCCAGCAGTGAAGTGAAGGGGCCCTACGAGCAGTACGTC. Translating gives CASSEVKGPYEQYV.

This clone was found a few times. The genes are TRBV18 and TRBJ1-1, with 10 nucleotides matching TRBD1. The CDR3 sequence is 15 residues long. Trimming at V came to 5 bases and at J to 0 bases, leaving 3 bases not matched to a gene. Germline values: CDR1 KGHSH, CDR2 LQKENI. The CDR3: CASSMDRGMNTEAFF. The DNA of the CDR3 is TGTGCCAGCTCAATGGACAGGGGGATGAACACTGAAGCTTTCTTT.

The chain recombines TRBV5-8 with TRBJ2-7; TRBD1 matches at 8 bases. The CDR3 has 15 amino acids. Germline-derived CDR1 and CDR2 are SGHTS and YDEGEE. V shed 4 bases, J shed 3 bases, and the junction held 9 bases outside the gene matches. CDR3 in amino acids: CASSVPGTGIYEQYF. For the CDR3, the DNA is TGTGCCAGCAGCGTACCCGGGACAGGTATCTACGAGCAGTACTTC.

The chain has TRBV5-1 and TRBJ1-4; D ambiguous. Germline CDR1 and CDR2: SGHRS and YFSETQ. Trimming cost V 4 bases and J 0 bases, with 10 bases left between them. The CDR3 spans 15 residues. The CDR3 region has the DNA TGCGCCAGCAGCGGGCAGGCTGCAACTAATGAAAAACTGTTTTTT. Protein product: CASSGQAATNEKLFF.